This T cell receptor (beta chain) was retrieved from a study of CD8+CD57+ T cells in acquired aplastic anemia. The study profiled TCR beta VDJ and CDR3 using genomic DNA as template. TCRdb independently ran MiXCR on the reads; one entry per CDR3 protein. Seen here are roughly 220,000 distinct CDR3 sequences, around three fifths observed once, and the top ten hold around 50%. The germline gives CDR1 SGHTA, CDR2 FQGNSA. The CDR3 has 13 amino acids. Trimming shortened V by 5 bases and J by 5 bases, and 12 bases separated the two germline ends. In patients chosen for sequencing, flow cytometry had shown CD8+CD57+ cell expansion.

This receptor was taken from a human donor with aplastic anemia. This chain joins TRBV7-2 and TRBJ2-5; D uncertain. The sequenced material came from sorted CD4+, CD8+, or CD8+CD57+ T cells (not recorded which) from PBMCs. The CDR3 DNA sequence: TGTGCCAGCAGCCAAGTTAGGGCGGAGACCCAGTACTTC. It translates to CASSQVRAETQYF.